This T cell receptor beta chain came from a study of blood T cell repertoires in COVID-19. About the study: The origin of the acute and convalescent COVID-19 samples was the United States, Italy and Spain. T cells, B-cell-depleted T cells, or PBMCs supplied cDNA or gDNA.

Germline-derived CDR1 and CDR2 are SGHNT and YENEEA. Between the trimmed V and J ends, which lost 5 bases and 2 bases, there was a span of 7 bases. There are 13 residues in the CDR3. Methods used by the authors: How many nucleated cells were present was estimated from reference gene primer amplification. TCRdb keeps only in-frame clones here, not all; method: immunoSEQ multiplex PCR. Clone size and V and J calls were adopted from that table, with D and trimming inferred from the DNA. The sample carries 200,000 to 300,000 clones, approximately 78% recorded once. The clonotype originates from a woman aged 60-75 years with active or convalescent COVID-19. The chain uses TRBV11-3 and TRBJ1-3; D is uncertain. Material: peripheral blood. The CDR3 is CASSQQTGNTIYF. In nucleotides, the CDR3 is TGTGCCAGCAGCCAACAAACTGGAAACACCATATATTTT.